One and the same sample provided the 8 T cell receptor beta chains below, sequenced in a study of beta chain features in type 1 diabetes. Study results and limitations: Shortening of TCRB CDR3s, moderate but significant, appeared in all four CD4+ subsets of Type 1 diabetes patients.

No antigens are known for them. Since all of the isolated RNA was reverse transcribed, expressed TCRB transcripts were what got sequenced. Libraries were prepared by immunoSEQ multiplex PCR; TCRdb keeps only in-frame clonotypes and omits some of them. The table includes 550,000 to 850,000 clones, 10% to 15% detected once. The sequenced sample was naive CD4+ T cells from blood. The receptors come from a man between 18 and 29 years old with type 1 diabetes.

The CDR3, as DNA: TGTGCCAGCAGCACGAGAGGGGGGCAGGTCACCGGGGAGCTGTTTTTT. This codes for CASSTRGGQVTGELFF. V gene TRBV9 combines with J gene TRBJ2-2; D may correspond to TRBD1 or TRBD2 (6 bases each). The CDR3 is 16 residues long. V was clipped by 4 bases and J by 4 bases, with 17 bases between them. Germline assignment: CDR1 SGDLS and CDR2 YYNGEE.

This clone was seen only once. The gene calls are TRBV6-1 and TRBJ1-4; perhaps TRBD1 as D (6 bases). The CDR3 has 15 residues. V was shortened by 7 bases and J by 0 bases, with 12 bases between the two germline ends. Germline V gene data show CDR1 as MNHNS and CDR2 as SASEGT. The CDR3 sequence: CASIRTVATNEKLFF. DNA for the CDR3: TGTGCCAGCATCCGGACAGTTGCAACTAATGAAAAACTGTTTTTT.

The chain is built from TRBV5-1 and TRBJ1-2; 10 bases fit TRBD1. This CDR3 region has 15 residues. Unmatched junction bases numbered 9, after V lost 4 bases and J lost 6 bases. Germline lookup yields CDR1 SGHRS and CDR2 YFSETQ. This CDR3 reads CASSPVSGQGDGYTF. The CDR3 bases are TGCGCCAGCAGCCCTGTCTCCGGACAGGGGGATGGCTACACCTTC.

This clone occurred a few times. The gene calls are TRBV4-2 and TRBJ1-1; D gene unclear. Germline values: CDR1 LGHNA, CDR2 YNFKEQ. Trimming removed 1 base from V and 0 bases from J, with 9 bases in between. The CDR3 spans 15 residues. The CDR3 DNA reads TGTGCCAGCAGCCAAGCGTGGCGGATGAACACTGAAGCTTTCTTT. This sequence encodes CASSQAWRMNTEAFF.

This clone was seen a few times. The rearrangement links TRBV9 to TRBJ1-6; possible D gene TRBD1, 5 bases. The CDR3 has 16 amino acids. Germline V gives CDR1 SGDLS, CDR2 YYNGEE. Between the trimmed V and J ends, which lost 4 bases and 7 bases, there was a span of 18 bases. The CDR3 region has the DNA TGTGCCAGCAGCTCTCCGGGACCTAGAGTGAATTCACCCCTCCACTTT. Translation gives CASSSPGPRVNSPLHF.

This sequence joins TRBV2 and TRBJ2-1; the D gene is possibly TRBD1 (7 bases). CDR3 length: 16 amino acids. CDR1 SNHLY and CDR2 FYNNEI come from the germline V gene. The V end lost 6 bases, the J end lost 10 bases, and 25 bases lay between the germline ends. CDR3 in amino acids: CASRDQWDRRGGEQFF. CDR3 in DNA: TGTGCCAGCAGAGACCAATGGGACAGACGTGGGGGGGAGCAGTTCTTC.

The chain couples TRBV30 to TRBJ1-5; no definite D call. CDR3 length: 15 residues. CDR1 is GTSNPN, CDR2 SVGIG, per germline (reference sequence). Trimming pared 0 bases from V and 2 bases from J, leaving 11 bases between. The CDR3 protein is CAWSVKSAGNQPQHF. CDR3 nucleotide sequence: TGTGCCTGGAGTGTAAAGAGCGCGGGCAATCAGCCCCAGCATTTT.

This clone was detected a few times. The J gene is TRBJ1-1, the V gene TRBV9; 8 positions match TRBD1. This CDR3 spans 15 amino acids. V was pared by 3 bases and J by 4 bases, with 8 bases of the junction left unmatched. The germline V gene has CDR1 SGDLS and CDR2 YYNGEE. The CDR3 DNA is TGTGCCAGCAGCGCTGGACAGGGACAGGCCACTGAAGCTTTCTTT. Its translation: CASSAGQGQATEAFF.